Each of the 29 T cell receptor beta chains below was sequenced from the same sample in a study of CD8+ T cells in alopecia areata. Following RNA extraction, reverse transcription yielded cDNA that acted as the sequencing template. The data were produced by immunoSEQ multiplex PCR, yet TCRdb's version contains in-frame clones alone and is incomplete. The sample yields approximately 210,000 clones, under 70% seen once. Documented treatment: oral pan-JAK inhibitor, 5-10 mg twice daily. The sample in question was CD4+ T cells sorted from blood, obtained at approximately week 44, from a patient treated with tofacitinib. All receptors come from a human donor with alopecia areata.

This clone has ten or more counts. The chain recombines TRBV7-2 with TRBJ2-2; unclear D gene. The V end lost 1 base, the J end lost 7 bases, and 13 bases lay between the germline ends. Germline-derived CDR1 and CDR2 are SGHTA and FQGNSA. This CDR3 region has 15 residues. For the CDR3, the DNA is TGTGCCAGCAGCTTAGATGTGGGGTTCAACGGGGAGCTGTTTTTT. Residues: CASSLDVGFNGELFF.

The chain couples TRBV4-3 to TRBJ2-2; TRBD2 is a possible D gene (6 bases). The length of the CDR3 is 14 residues. CDR1 is LGHNA and CDR2 is YSLEER in the germline V gene. V was pared by 1 base and J by 4 bases, with 7 bases between. Written as DNA, the CDR3 is TGCGCCAGCAGCCAAGGACTAGTCACCGGGGAGCTGTTTTTT. Protein sequence: CASSQGLVTGELFF.

The chain carries TRBV5-6 and TRBJ1-5, with D perhaps matching TRBD1 (5 bases). The germline V and J ends were trimmed by 2 bases and 3 bases, with 6 bases remaining between them. Looked up from germline, CDR1 is SGHDT and CDR2 is YYEEEE. This CDR3 is 13 amino acids long. CDR3 bases: TGTGCCAGCAGCTTAGGGGACAATCAGCCCCAGCATTTT. This encodes CASSLGDNQPQHF. The whole variable domain, filled in from reference TRBV5-6 and TRBJ1-5, reads DAGVTQSPTHLIKTRGQQVTLRCSPKSGHDTVSWYQQALGQGPQFIFQYYEEEERQRGNFPDRFSGHQFPNYSSELNVNALLLGDSALYLCASSLGDNQPQHFGDGTRLSIL.

The sample holds a few counts of this clone. The chain recombines TRBV29-1 with TRBJ2-7, with 7 bases lining up with TRBD1. The CDR3 has 14 amino acids. Germline trimming cut 6 bases from V and 3 bases from J; bases unmatched to any gene: 11. Germline V gene lookup returns CDR1 SQVTM and CDR2 ANQGSEA. This CDR3 reads CSVPLGAGGYEQYF. The DNA of the CDR3 is TGCAGCGTCCCCCTCGGGGCAGGGGGCTACGAGCAGTACTTC.

The chain is built from TRBV2 and TRBJ2-2; D gene unclear. The CDR3 totals 12 residues. The V end was cut by 4 bases, the J end by 5 bases, with 5 bases between. Germline values: CDR1 SNHLY, CDR2 FYNNEI. The CDR3 region has the DNA TGTGCCAGCAGTGTACTTACCGGGGAGCTGTTTTTT. It yields the protein CASSVLTGELFF.

The V and J genes are TRBV12-5 and TRBJ2-1, with D maybe TRBD1 (6 bases). The V and J ends lost 6 bases and 5 bases respectively, with 11 bases between them. CDR3 length equals 13 residues. Germline V gene lookup returns CDR1 LGHNT and CDR2 FRNRAP. The CDR3 region has the DNA TGTGCTAGTGGGGGGGCGAATAACAATGAGCAGTTCTTC. This encodes CASGGANNNEQFF.

This clone was counted only a few times. The rearrangement uses TRBV30 and TRBJ2-3; 11 positions agree with TRBD1. Germline V gene data show CDR1 as GTSNPN and CDR2 as SVGIG (reference sequence). The CDR3 covers 15 residues. Unmatched junction bases numbered 7, after V lost 4 bases and J lost 4 bases. CDR3 residues: CAWNGGQGVADTQYF. CDR3 sequence (DNA): TGTGCCTGGAACGGGGGACAGGGGGTGGCAGATACGCAGTATTTT.

The chain recombines TRBV11-1 with TRBJ1-1, with a tentative D call TRBD1 (6 bases). The length of the CDR3 is 14 residues. The V end lost 5 bases, the J end lost 8 bases, and 18 bases lay between the germline ends. The V gene's germline CDR1 is SGHAT and CDR2 FQDESV (reference sequence). The CDR3 coding sequence is TGTGCCAGCAGCCTTTTAGAGGACAGTGTCGAAGCTTTCTTT. Amino acids: CASSLLEDSVEAFF. Looking up the rest from reference TRBV11-1 and TRBJ1-1 gives the full variable domain: EAEVAQSPRYKITEKSQAVAFWCDPISGHATLYWYRQILGQGPELLVQFQDESVVDDSQLPKDRFSAERLKGVDSTLKIQPAELGDSAMYLCASSLLEDSVEAFFGQGTRLTVV.

The rearrangement joins TRBV9 to TRBJ1-1; perhaps TRBD1 as D (6 bases). In germline, CDR1 is SGDLS, CDR2 YYNGEE. V was pared by 2 bases and J by 3 bases, with 17 bases between. The CDR3 is 16 amino acids. The CDR3 sequence: CASSVGQRRTDTEAFF. CDR3 nucleotide sequence: TGTGCCAGCAGCGTCGGACAGAGGAGGACGGACACTGAAGCTTTCTTT.

V gene TRBV5-5 combines with J gene TRBJ1-1, with a weak D call TRBD1 (6 bases). This CDR3 is built from 14 residues. From germline, CDR1 is SGHKS and CDR2 YYEKEE (reference sequence). V was trimmed by 4 bases and J by 6 bases, leaving 16 bases between them. CDR3 nucleotide sequence: TGTGCCAGCAGCGACGTTGGGGGGCGGCCTGAAGCTTTCTTT. Translated: CASSDVGGRPEAFF.

This clone was counted a few times. The chain recombines TRBV14 with TRBJ2-3, with D maybe TRBD1 (5 bases). The V gene lost 4 bases and the J gene lost 4 bases, with 15 bases spanning the gap. The CDR3 spans 15 residues. Germline V CDR1 and CDR2: SGHDN, FVKESK. Here the CDR3 DNA reads TGTGCCAGCAGCCCGTCGACAGCGCGCTCAGATACGCAGTATTTT. Its protein is CASSPSTARSDTQYF.

With regard to this clone: A read error may account for a junction end that differs from germline. The CDR3 loop reads CASSQVGVGNEQFF. The CDR3 nucleotides read TGTGCCAGCAGCCAAGTGGGGGTAGGAAATGAGCAGTTCTTC. The V and J genes are TRBV4-1 and TRBJ2-1; D may be TRBD1 or TRBD2 (5 bases each). Germline assignment: CDR1 MGHRA and CDR2 YSYEKL. The CDR3 sequence is 14 residues long.

This clone was observed a single time. V gene TRBV4-3 combines with J gene TRBJ2-3, with no clear D. Trimming stripped 0 bases from V and 0 bases from J, with 10 bases between. This CDR3 has 16 residues. Per the germline V gene, CDR1 is LGHNA and CDR2 is YSLEER. CDR3 nucleotide sequence: TGCGCCAGCAGCCAAGATGGGGTTCCCAGCACAGATACGCAGTATTTT. Its protein is CASSQDGVPSTDTQYF.

This clone was counted only a few times. This chain connects TRBV9 to TRBJ2-7; 8 bases are shared with TRBD2. Unmatched junction bases numbered 4, after V lost 4 bases and J lost 1 base. The V gene's germline CDR1 is SGDLS and CDR2 YYNGEE. The CDR3 consists of 14 residues. The DNA of the CDR3 is TGTGCCAGCAGCCCTCGCGGGGGGTCCTACGAGCAGTACTTC. It specifies CASSPRGGSYEQYF. Variable domain in full (rest from reference TRBV9 and TRBJ2-7): DSGVTQTPKHLITATGQRVTLRCSPRSGDLSVYWYQQSLDQGLQFLIQYYNGEERAKGNILERFSAQQFPDLHSELNLSSLELGDSALYFCASSPRGGSYEQYFGPGTRLTVT.

V gene TRBV2 combines with J gene TRBJ2-5; D call uncertain. Germline V gene lookup returns CDR1 SNHLY and CDR2 FYNNEI. The V gene lost 2 bases and the J gene lost 9 bases, with 13 bases spanning the gap. The CDR3 has 13 residues. CDR3 region: CASSEPGRSPQYF. The CDR3 coding sequence is TGTGCCAGCAGTGAACCAGGTCGGAGCCCCCAGTACTTC.

The chain carries TRBV7-9 and TRBJ1-1; D unresolved. Germline values: CDR1 SEHNR, CDR2 FQNEAQ (reference sequence). V was cut by 5 bases and J by 0 bases, with 13 bases left in between. The CDR3 totals 15 residues. The CDR3 spells CASSLARTVNTEAFF. For the CDR3, the DNA is TGTGCCAGCAGCCTGGCCCGTACAGTGAACACTGAAGCTTTCTTT.

The chain recombines TRBV23-1 with TRBJ2-1; TRBD1 might be the D (6 bases). TRBV23-1 is classed as an ORF, of uncertain function. This CDR3 region has 15 residues. V gave up 6 bases and J gave up 5 bases, with 17 bases separating them. This chain's CDR3 is CASSYGQKTNNEQFF. The CDR3 nucleotides are TGCGCCAGCAGCTACGGACAGAAAACTAACAATGAGCAGTTCTTC.

This rearrangement joins TRBV19 to TRBJ1-6; D is unclear. V gave up 2 bases and J gave up 9 bases, with 14 bases separating them. Germline CDR1 and CDR2: LNHDA and SQIVND (reference sequence). The CDR3 is 15 residues long. The CDR3 sequence: CASSIFGQEASPLHF. In DNA, the CDR3 is TGTGCCAGTAGTATATTTGGGCAGGAGGCTTCACCCCTCCACTTT. The entire variable domain, with the rest obtained from reference TRBV19 and TRBJ1-6, is as follows: DGGITQSPKYLFRKEGQNVTLSCEQNLNHDAMYWYRQDPGQGLRLIYYSQIVNDFQKGDIAEGYSVSREKKESFPLTVTSAQKNPTAFYLCASSIFGQEASPLHFGNGTRLTVT.

The chain links TRBV6-1 to TRBJ2-1; TRBD2 is a possible D gene (7 bases). This CDR3 contains 15 residues. Deletions cut 7 bases from V and 4 bases from J, with 17 bases between. CDR1 is MNHNS and CDR2 is SASEGT in the germline V gene. DNA of the CDR3: TGTGCCAGCAAGGGGGGGACGTTGGTATACAATGAGCAGTTCTTC. Its protein product is CASKGGTLVYNEQFF.

The CDR3 bases are TGTGCCTGGAGACGAGGGGCGCGAACTGAAGCTTTCTTT. Translation gives CAWRRGARTEAFF. The chain employs TRBV30 and TRBJ1-1, with D maybe TRBD1 (5 bases). This CDR3 comprises 13 residues. The V and J ends lost 3 bases and 5 bases respectively, with 13 bases between them. The germline V gene has CDR1 GTSNPN and CDR2 SVGIG (reference sequence).

The J gene is TRBJ1-1, the V gene TRBV7-2; D unresolved. Trimming removed 6 bases at V and 1 base at J, with 9 bases between. The CDR3 is 13 residues long. Germline CDR1 is SGHTA and CDR2 is FQGNSA. The CDR3 sequence is CASSQHPNTEAFF. The CDR3 coding sequence is TGTGCCAGCAGTCAACACCCGAACACTGAAGCTTTCTTT. Full variable domain (remainder filled in from reference TRBV7-2 and TRBJ1-1): GAGVSQSPSNKVTEKGKDVELRCDPISGHTALYWYRQSLGQGLEFLIYFQGNSAPDKSGLPSDRFSAERTGGSVSTLTIQRTQQEDSAVYLCASSQHPNTEAFFGQGTRLTVV.

The genes are TRBV2 and TRBJ2-3; D gene uncertain. Trimming pared 6 bases from V and 4 bases from J, leaving 11 bases between. The length of the CDR3 is 13 residues. Germline V gene sequence: CDR1 SNHLY, CDR2 FYNNEI. Here the CDR3 reads CASRVGSSDTQYF. CDR3 in DNA: TGTGCCAGCAGGGTTGGTAGCTCAGATACGCAGTATTTT.

The chain employs TRBV29-1 and TRBJ2-3; D uncertain. Germline lookup yields CDR1 SQVTM and CDR2 ANQGSEA. The V gene lost 3 bases and the J gene lost 5 bases, with 6 bases spanning the gap. The CDR3 sequence is 11 residues long. The CDR3 spells CSVEKVDTQYF. Written as DNA, the CDR3 is TGCAGCGTTGAGAAAGTAGATACGCAGTATTTT.

The genes are TRBV29-1 and TRBJ1-1; D is uncertain. The germline V and J ends were trimmed by 4 bases and 1 base, with 7 bases remaining between them. CDR1 is SQVTM and CDR2 is ANQGSEA in the germline V gene. The CDR3 has 12 residues. The CDR3 sequence: CSVGDWNTEAFF. In DNA form, the CDR3 reads TGCAGCGTTGGAGACTGGAACACTGAAGCTTTCTTT. Based on the CDR3 plus reference TRBV29-1 and TRBJ1-1, the full variable domain is SAVISQKPSRDICQRGTSLTIQCQVDSQVTMMFWYRQQPGQSLTLIATANQGSEATYESGFVIDKFPISRPNLTFSTLTVSNMSPEDSSIYLCSVGDWNTEAFFGQGTRLTVV.

This clone appeared a few times. V and J are TRBV10-3 and TRBJ2-2; D assignment may be TRBD1 or TRBD2 (5 bases each). The CDR3 runs to 14 residues. The germline V gene encodes CDR1 ENHRY and CDR2 SYGVKD. Trimming took 4 bases from V and 5 from J, leaving 11 bases between them. The CDR3 sequence is CAISAGSVTGELFF. The CDR3 DNA is TGTGCCATCAGTGCAGGGAGTGTGACCGGGGAGCTGTTTTTT.

This chain uses TRBV30 with TRBJ1-5; D uncertain. CDR3 length: 10 residues. V lost 4 bases, J lost 7 bases, and 5 bases lay in between. The germline V gene encodes CDR1 GTSNPN and CDR2 SVGIG (reference sequence). The DNA for the CDR3 is TGTGCCTGGAAGGCCCAGCCCCAGCATTTT. Encoded protein: CAWKAQPQHF.

The chain recombines TRBV5-1 with TRBJ2-3; no reliable D call. V was pared by 7 bases and J by 4 bases, with 7 bases between. Germline-derived CDR1 and CDR2 are SGHRS and YFSETQ. The CDR3 extends over 11 amino acids. The CDR3 loop is CASGIADTQYF. CDR3 DNA: TGCGCCAGCGGGATCGCAGATACGCAGTATTTT.

The chain joins TRBV6-1 to TRBJ2-1, with 8 positions matching TRBD1. Trimming cost V 10 bases and J 9 bases; bases outside gene matches: 11. In germline, CDR1 is MNHNS, CDR2 SASEGT. This CDR3 contains 13 residues. Here the CDR3 reads CAIAGQVLSEQFF. CDR3 in DNA: TGTGCCATCGCGGGACAGGTCCTTAGTGAGCAGTTCTTC.

A few counts support this clone. The genes are TRBV5-5 and TRBJ1-2; TRBD1 might be the D (6 bases). Germline V lookup: CDR1 SGHKS, CDR2 YYEKEE (reference sequence). The length of the CDR3 is 14 residues. The V end lost 0 bases, the J end lost 10 bases, and 16 bases lay between the germline ends. CDR3 loop: CASSLGMGDTSYTF. CDR3 DNA: TGTGCCAGCAGCTTGGGTATGGGGGACACATCCTACACCTTC.